This T cell receptor (beta chain) comes out of a study of cytomegalovirus exposure and HLA in healthy donors. The study, taken as a whole, reports: Accurate prediction of HLA-A and HLA-B alleles (for most subjects) was reportedly achieved from TCR beta sequences.

PCR was performed using 60 Vbeta and 13 Jbeta primers. Libraries were prepared by immunoSEQ multiplex PCR; TCRdb keeps only in-frame clonotypes and omits some of them. The sample yields approximately 130,000 clones, 75% seen once. The CDR3 sequence is 14 residues long. From germline, CDR1 is MNHEY and CDR2 SMNVEV (reference sequence). V lost 4 bases and J lost 3; bases outside the gene matches: 4. Whereas donors were nominally healthy upon sampling, unrecorded immune exposures were probable. A word on this clone: Antigen: not known.

What was sequenced was PBMCs. This sequence originates from a man aged 25 to 40 in good health and CMV-seronegative. The V call is TRBV27, the J call TRBJ2-7; TRBD2 agrees at 9 bases. The CDR3 region is CASSSRLAVYEQYF. The CDR3 nucleotides are TGTGCCAGCAGTTCTCGACTAGCGGTCTACGAGCAGTACTTC.